The present T cell receptor beta chain was sequenced within a study of CD8 T cells in ankylosing spondylitis. This clonotype has more than one count but fewer than ten. The antigen is unknown. TCRdb used MiXCR to reprocess the 5' RACE reads, holding one entry per CDR3 protein. This table has around 300,000 distinct CDR3 sequences, around 15% appearing once. General study points: Matched ankylosing spondylitis synovial fluid reportedly contained a significantly enriched population of disease-linked clones.

J was trimmed by 6 bases and V by 7 bases; bases with no gene match: 10. The CDR3 loop spans 13 amino acids. Looked up from germline, CDR1 is SQVTM and CDR2 is ANQGSEA. The sequence was collected from a male donor with ankylosing spondylitis or in good health (not recorded which). The chain employs TRBV29-1 and TRBJ1-2; 8 positions match TRBD1. What was sequenced was blood, either unsorted or a sorted T cell fraction (not recorded which). As DNA, the CDR3 is TGCAGCGCCGAAGGACAGGGCGAGAATGGCTACACCTTC. This sequence encodes CSAEGQGENGYTF.